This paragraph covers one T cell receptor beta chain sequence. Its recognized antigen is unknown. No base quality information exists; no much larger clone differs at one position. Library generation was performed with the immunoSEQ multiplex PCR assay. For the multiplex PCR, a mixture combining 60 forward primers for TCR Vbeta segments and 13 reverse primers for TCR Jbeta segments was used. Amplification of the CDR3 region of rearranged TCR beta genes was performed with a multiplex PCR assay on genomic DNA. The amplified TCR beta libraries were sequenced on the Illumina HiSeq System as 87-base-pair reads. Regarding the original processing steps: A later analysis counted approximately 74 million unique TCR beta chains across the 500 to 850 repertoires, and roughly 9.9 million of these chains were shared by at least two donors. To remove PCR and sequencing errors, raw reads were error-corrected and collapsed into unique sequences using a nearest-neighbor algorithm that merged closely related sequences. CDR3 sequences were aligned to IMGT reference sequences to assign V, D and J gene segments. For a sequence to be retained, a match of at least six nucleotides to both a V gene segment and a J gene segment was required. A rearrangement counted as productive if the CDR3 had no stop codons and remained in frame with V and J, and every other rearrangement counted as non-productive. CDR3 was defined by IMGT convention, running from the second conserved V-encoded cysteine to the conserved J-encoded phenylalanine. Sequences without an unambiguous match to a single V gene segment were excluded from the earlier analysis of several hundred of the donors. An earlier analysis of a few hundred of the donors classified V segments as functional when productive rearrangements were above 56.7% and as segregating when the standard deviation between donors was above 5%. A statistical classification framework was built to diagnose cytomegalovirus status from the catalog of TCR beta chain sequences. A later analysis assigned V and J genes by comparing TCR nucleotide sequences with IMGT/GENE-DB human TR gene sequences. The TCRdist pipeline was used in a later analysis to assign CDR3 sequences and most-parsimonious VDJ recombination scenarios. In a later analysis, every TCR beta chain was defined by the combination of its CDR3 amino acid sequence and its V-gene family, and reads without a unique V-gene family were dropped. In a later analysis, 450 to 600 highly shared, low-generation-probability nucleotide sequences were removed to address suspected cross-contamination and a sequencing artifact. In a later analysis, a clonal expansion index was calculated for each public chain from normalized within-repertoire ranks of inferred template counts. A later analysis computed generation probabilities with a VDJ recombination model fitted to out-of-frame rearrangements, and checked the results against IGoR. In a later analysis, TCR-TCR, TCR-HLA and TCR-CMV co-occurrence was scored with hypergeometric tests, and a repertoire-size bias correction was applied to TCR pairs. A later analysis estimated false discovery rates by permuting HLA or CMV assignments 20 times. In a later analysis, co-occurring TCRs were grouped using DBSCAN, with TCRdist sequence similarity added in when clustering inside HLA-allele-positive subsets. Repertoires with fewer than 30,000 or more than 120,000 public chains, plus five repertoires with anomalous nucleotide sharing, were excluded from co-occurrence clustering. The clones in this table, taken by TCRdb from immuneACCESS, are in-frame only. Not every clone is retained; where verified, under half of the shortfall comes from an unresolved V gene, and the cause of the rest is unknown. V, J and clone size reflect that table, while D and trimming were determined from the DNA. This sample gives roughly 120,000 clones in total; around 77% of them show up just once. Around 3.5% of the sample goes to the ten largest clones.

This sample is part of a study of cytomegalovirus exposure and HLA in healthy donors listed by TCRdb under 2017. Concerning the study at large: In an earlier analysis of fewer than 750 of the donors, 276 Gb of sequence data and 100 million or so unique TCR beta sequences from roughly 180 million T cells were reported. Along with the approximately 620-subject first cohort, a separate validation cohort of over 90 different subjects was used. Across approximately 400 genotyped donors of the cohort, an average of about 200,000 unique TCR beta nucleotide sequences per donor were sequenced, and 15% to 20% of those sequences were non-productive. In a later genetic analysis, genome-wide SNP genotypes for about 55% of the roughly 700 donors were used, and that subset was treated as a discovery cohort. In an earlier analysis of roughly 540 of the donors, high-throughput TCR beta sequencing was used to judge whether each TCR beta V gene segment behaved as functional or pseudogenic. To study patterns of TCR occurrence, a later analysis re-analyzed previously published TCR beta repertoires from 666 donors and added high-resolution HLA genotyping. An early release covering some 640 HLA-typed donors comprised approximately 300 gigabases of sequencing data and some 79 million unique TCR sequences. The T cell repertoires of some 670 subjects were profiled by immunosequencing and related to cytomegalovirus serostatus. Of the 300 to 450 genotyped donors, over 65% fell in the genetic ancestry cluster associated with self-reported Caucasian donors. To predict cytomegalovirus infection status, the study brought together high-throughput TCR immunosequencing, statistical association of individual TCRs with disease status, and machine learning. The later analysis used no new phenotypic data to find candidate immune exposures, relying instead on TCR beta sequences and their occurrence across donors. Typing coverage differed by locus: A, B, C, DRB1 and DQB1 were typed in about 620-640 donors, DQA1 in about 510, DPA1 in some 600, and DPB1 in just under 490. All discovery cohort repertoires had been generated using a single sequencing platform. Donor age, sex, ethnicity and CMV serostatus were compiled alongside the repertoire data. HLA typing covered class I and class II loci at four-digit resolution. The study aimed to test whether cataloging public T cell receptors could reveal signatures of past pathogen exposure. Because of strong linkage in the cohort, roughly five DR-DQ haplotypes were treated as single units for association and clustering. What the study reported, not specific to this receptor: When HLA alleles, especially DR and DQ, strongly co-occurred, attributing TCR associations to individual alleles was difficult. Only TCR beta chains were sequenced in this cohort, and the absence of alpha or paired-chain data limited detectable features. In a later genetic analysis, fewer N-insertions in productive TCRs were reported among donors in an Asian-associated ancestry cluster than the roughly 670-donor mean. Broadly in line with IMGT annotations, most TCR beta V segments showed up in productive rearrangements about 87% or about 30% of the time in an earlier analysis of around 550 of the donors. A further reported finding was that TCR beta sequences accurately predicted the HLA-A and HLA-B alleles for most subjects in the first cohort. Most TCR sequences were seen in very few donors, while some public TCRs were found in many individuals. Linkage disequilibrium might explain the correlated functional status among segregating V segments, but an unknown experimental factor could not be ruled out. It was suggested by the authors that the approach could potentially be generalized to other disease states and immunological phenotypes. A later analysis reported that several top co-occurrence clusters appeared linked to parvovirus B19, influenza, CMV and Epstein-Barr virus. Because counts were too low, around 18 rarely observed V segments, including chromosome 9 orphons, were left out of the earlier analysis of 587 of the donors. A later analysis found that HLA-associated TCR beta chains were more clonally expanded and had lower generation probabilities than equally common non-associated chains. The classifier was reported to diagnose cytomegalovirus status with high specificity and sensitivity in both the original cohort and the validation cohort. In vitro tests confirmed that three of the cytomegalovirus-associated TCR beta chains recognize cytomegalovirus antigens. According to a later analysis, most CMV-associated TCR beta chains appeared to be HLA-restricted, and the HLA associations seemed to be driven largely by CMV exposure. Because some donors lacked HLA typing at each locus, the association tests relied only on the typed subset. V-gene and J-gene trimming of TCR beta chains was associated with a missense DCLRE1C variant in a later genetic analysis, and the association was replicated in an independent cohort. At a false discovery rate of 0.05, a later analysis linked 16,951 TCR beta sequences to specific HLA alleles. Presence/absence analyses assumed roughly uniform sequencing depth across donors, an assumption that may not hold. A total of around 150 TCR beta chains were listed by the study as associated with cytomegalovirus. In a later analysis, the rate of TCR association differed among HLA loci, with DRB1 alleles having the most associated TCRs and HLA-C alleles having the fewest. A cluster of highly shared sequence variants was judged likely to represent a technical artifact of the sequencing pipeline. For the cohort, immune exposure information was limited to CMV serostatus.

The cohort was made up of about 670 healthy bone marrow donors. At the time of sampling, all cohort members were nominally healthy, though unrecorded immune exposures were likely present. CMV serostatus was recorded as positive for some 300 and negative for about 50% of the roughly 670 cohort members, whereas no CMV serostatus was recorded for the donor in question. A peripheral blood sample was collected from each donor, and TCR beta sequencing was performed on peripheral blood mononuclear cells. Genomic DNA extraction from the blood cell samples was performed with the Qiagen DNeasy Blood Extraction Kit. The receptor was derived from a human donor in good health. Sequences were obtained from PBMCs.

Here the CDR3 is given as CASSYSQGAGYSQYF. The DNA reads TGTGCCAGCAGTTACTCACAGGGGGCGGGATACAGTCAGTACTTC. The chain joins TRBV6-6 to TRBJ2-4; TRBD1 agrees with 9 junctional bases. The germline V gene encodes CDR1 MNHNY and CDR2 SVGAGI (reference sequence). The CDR3 starts with the cysteine, ends with the phenylalanine, and has 15 residues. The entry retains the CDR3 DNA only, 45 bases that are in frame from base 1. Relative to germline, V is missing 0 bases and J is missing 12 bases, with 9 bases of the junction outside any gene match.